Below, one T cell receptor (beta chain) is given with its context. Per germline, CDR1 SGDLS and CDR2 YYNGEE. Trimming removed 3 bases from V and 2 bases from J; junction bases left unmatched: 7. The CDR3 spans 16 residues. This sample is drawn from a study of PD-1 blockade in classical Hodgkin lymphoma. Across the whole study: The patients were dosed with nivolumab 3 mg/kg, infused intravenously every 2 weeks.

Assay used: immunoSEQ multiplex PCR; TCRdb lists only in-frame clones, some missing. The data hold around 45,000 clones, with 70% to 80% observed a single time. All the patients suffered relapse after autologous stem cell transplantation, and brentuximab vedotin exposure differed. The TCR sequence derives from a human donor with classical Hodgkin lymphoma. This chain joins TRBV9 and TRBJ2-3; 9 bases are a match to TRBD2. The material sequenced was peripheral blood mononuclear cells (PBMCs), taken at baseline. CDR3 loop: CASSDTIAGDTDTQYF. The CDR3 DNA sequence: TGTGCCAGCAGCGATACGATAGCGGGAGACACAGATACGCAGTATTTT.